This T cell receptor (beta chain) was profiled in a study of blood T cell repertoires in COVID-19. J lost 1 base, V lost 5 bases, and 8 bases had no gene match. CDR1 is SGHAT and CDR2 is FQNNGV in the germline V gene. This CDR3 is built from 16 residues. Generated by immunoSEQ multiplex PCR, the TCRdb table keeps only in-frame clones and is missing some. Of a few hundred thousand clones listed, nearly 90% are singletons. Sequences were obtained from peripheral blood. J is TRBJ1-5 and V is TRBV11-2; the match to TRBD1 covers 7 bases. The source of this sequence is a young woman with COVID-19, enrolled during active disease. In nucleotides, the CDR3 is TGTGCCAGCAGCACCCGGACAGGTGGAAGCAATCAGCCCCAGCATTTT. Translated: CASSTRTGGSNQPQHF. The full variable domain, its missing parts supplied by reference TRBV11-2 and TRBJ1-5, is EAGVAQSPRYKIIEKRQSVAFWCNPISGHATLYWYQQILGQGPKLLIQFQNNGVVDDSQLPKDRFSAERLKGVDSTLKIQPAKLEDSAVYLCASSTRTGGSNQPQHFGDGTRLSIL.